This T cell receptor (beta chain) originates from a study of shared clonotypes between healthy human individuals. V was pared by 4 bases and J by 4 bases, with 12 bases between. This CDR3 region has 14 residues. Germline V gene data show CDR1 as SGHDT and CDR2 as YYEEEE. TCRdb's table, derived via immunoSEQ multiplex PCR, lists solely in-frame clones and lacks some. The repertoire holds approximately 500,000 clones, 60% to 85% seen once, with approximately 12% in the top ten. Sequenced: PBMCs. The TCR sequence derives from a woman aged 35 to 49 in good health. Some clones in this sample may be carry-over from other donors' samples. The rearrangement joins TRBV5-6 to TRBJ2-1; possible D gene TRBD2, 6 bases. DNA for the CDR3: TGTGCCAGCAGCGTAGGGAGGCAATACAATGAGCAGTTCTTC. It is translated as CASSVGRQYNEQFF.